Listed here is a single T cell receptor beta chain. There is no known antigen for this receptor. It has no much larger one-base neighbor in the sample; base qualities were not kept. Collaborating institutions collected whole blood in K2EDTA tubes following their own protocols. For TCRbeta analysis, collaborators shipped samples in one of three forms: frozen whole blood, isolated PBMCs, or DNA extracted from either of those sample types. TCRbeta CDR3 regions were amplified from genomic DNA by means of the immunoSEQ Assay, a bias-controlled multiplex PCR. As for the original processing: Nucleated cell counts per sample were estimated from amplification of reference gene primers within the assay. To quantify the absolute abundance of each unique TCRbeta CDR3 rearrangement, sequence reads were collapsed and filtered. For each sample, productive Simpson clonality was calculated as the square root of Simpson's diversity index across productive rearrangements. TCRdb stores this immuneACCESS table with in-frame sequences only. Part of the clones is absent; in the studies checked, under half of the shortfall reflects unresolved V genes, and no reason is known for the rest. Clone size and V and J calls were adopted from that table, with D and trimming inferred from the DNA. The sample table contains approximately 100,000 clones; only one count was recorded for about 90% of them. The ten largest clonotypes hold 4% to 5.5% of the sample.

This record belongs to a study of blood T cell repertoires in COVID-19 (dated by TCRdb to between 2020 and 2021). Background for the entire study: Collaborator samples came from the United States, Italy and Spain and covered acute and convalescent phases of COVID-19. Where HLA class I and class II types were available, the types were taken from metadata supplied by the sample provider, not from assay-based typing. Samples were obtained from the ongoing ImmuneRACE study (first 160 participants) and from 1,254 subjects provided by 6 global collaborators. Deeply sampled blood TCRbeta repertoires from subjects exposed to, actively infected with, or recovered from COVID-19 were included in the dataset. The repertoires were released in a freely available public database intended as a resource for research on the immune response to SARS-CoV-2. The sample metadata nearly always contained a de-identified subject ID, COVID-19 status, age in years and sex. The prospective study material was composed of cDNA or gDNA derived from T cells, B-cell-depleted T cells, or PBMCs. Broader findings and caveats from the paper: The quantity of clinical and demographic metadata differed by source and by participant and was supplied without curation.

V is pared back by 4 bases and J by 0 bases, with 16 bases lying between the germline termini. The germline V gene specifies SGHRS as CDR1 and YFSETQ as CDR2. The CDR3, from cysteine to phenylalanine, totals 16 residues. Only the CDR3 DNA is retained, 48 bases long and in frame from the first base. In this chain, TRBV5-1 is recombined with TRBJ1-2, with the D gene call left open. The clonotype comes from a man in his 70s with acute or convalescent COVID-19. Sequences were obtained from peripheral blood. CDR3 region: CASSPLNVAANYGYTF. The DNA sequence is TGCGCCAGCAGCCCCTTAAATGTTGCAGCTAACTATGGCTACACCTTC.